This T cell receptor beta chain was found in a study of T-cell reconstitution after alpha-beta-depleted transplantation in children. General study findings and limits: Alpha-beta T cells present about two months after transplant were reported to originate from several hundred expanded graft clones. Newly produced T cells mostly provided counts and TCRbeta diversity after one year, as hyperexpanded clones declined. Certain patients had high TCRbeta diversity at day 60, and it came from recipient T cells and thymic progenitors that survived.

Unique molecular identifiers were incorporated when the TCRbeta library was constructed. Each CDR3 protein gets one entry after TCRdb re-called the PCR reads with MiXCR. The data contain 600,000 or so distinct CDR3 sequences, approximately 22% of them singletons. This clonotype was found many times. Its specificity is not known. The CDR3 spans 17 residues. CDR1 and CDR2 from the germline V gene are DFQATT and SNEGSKA (reference sequence). Trimming removed 0 bases at V and 2 bases at J, with 17 bases between. This TCR derives from a boy less than two years old who had a stem cell transplant for acute myeloid leukemia, so the T cells may come from the graft donor. The V and J genes are TRBV20-1 and TRBJ2-4, with D possibly matching TRBD2 (6 bases). The material sequenced was PBMCs, mostly from graft donor cells, taken 360 days after TCRalphabeta/CD19-depleted stem cell transplant. This CDR3 reads CSAREMTPSESKNIQYF. For the CDR3, the DNA is TGCAGTGCTAGAGAAATGACCCCTAGCGAGTCCAAAAACATTCAGTACTTC.